The subject of this entry is one T cell receptor beta chain. Its target is not known. The PCR ran on 60 Vbeta and 13 Jbeta primers. Data came from immunoSEQ multiplex PCR; TCRdb stores just in-frame clones and leaves some out. The sample totals about 160,000 clones. This CDR3 has 14 amino acids. In germline, CDR1 is LNHDA, CDR2 SQIVND (reference sequence). The J segment lost 5 bases and the V segment lost 5 bases, leaving 6 bases of the junction unmatched. This entry belongs to a study of cytomegalovirus exposure and HLA in healthy donors. Whole-study context: Falling in the Caucasian-associated ancestry cluster were roughly 86% of approximately 400 genotyped donors. Whole-study results and caveats: One cluster of highly shared sequence variants probably arose as a sequencing artifact.

The clonotype comes from a man aged 25 to 40 in good health and CMV-seronegative. The rearrangement uses TRBV19 and TRBJ2-5; 9 positions agree with TRBD1. Sequencing was done on a sample of PBMCs. The chain's CDR3 is CASSPGQGWETQYF. The CDR3 DNA follows: TGTGCCAGTAGTCCGGGACAGGGTTGGGAGACCCAGTACTTC.